This TCR beta chain came from a study of OX40 agonist ivuxolimab in advanced cancers. Study at large: Patients were dosed intravenously with ivuxolimab at 0.01 to 10 mg/kg every 2 weeks.

Patients were ineligible given autoimmune disease history or systemic immunosuppression. In its sample, this clone was seen a few times. The antigen remains unidentified. General study points: Low normalized T-cell clonal expansion was additionally recorded for some nonresponders. The study found among the lowest clonal expansion in partial responders at 0.1-3.0 mg/kg.

This table comes from immunoSEQ multiplex PCR, and its TCRdb copy is limited to in-frame clones, with some not included. The sample includes tens of thousands of clones, under 85% of them seen just once. The receptor was derived from an adult with an advanced solid tumor such as melanoma, head and neck, liver or kidney cancer. The starting material was CD4+ or CD8+ T cells sorted from blood, obtained in a trial of the OX40 agonist ivuxolimab.

Here the CDR3 reads CASSWTENTEAFF. CDR3 nucleotides: TGTGCCAGTAGCTGGACGGAGAACACTGAAGCTTTCTTT. The rearrangement links TRBV19 to TRBJ1-1; D is unresolved. Trimming removed 6 bases at V and 1 base at J, with 9 bases between. The CDR3 contains 13 residues. Looked up from germline, CDR1 is LNHDA and CDR2 is SQIVND (reference sequence).